The following is a T cell receptor beta chain sequence with its context. This entry is derived from a study of CD8 T cells in Susac syndrome. About the study: Of the sequenced Susac syndrome patients, more than five had active disease and under 10 were in remission.

Sequencing targeted TCR beta in blood CD8+ and CD4+ T cells. Random-hexamer reverse transcription was applied to about 0.5 to 1 ug RNA. TCRdb recomputed calls from the immunoSEQ multiplex PCR reads with MiXCR, one row per CDR3 protein. The sample holds some 97,000 distinct CDR3 sequences, 95% seen once. The CDR3 totals 13 residues. V was shortened by 6 bases and J by 3 bases, with 11 bases between the two germline ends. The gene calls are TRBV12-3 or TRBV12-4 and TRBJ1-1; D not certain. The material sequenced was CD8+ T cells from PBMCs. This sequence originates from a human donor with Susac syndrome. This CDR3 reads CASSMREHTEAFF. CDR3 DNA sequence: TGTGCCAGCAGCATGAGGGAGCACACTGAAGCTTTCTTT.